This TCR beta chain was sequenced during a study of shared clonotypes between healthy human individuals. Study findings and constraints: The small donor group covered limited genetic and exposure diversity.

The table lists this clone with a count of one. Antigen unknown. Other DNA sequences in the sample encode the same CDR3. The protocol was immunoSEQ multiplex PCR, while the TCRdb copy is restricted to in-frame clones and leaves out a portion. This sample has 2,100,000 or so clones; roughly 95% occur once, and the top ten carry roughly 0.13%. The CDR3 extends over 15 amino acids. CDR1 and CDR2 (germline): SGHRS, YFSETQ. Trimming took 5 bases from V and 1 from J; bases not matched to a gene: 5. The V and J genes are TRBV5-1 and TRBJ2-2; 7 positions match TRBD1. The source is a man between 18 and 29 years old in good health. Sequences were obtained from naive CD4+ T cells sorted from blood. Subset described: CD45RA+ positively selected. CDR3 region: CASSLRTGNTGELFF. The CDR3 nucleotides are TGCGCCAGCAGTCTAAGGACAGGGAACACCGGGGAGCTGTTTTTT.